The 10 T cell receptor beta chains reported below all come from one sample, sequenced in a study of T cells after yellow fever vaccination. Each CDR3 protein is one row after TCRdb ran MiXCR on the 5' RACE reads. The sample yields approximately 250,000 distinct CDR3 sequences, about 5.2% seen once. Sequenced here: CD4+ T cells sorted from PBMCs, sampled on the day of the yellow fever booster vaccination. The receptors originated from a man aged 18 to 30 who received the YFV17D yellow fever vaccine.

This rearrangement joins TRBV9 to TRBJ1-1; the D is unclear. The germline CDR1 and CDR2 sequences are SGDLS and YYNGEE. This CDR3 has 14 amino acids. Between the trimmed V and J ends, which lost 2 bases and 5 bases, there was a span of 13 bases. The CDR3: CASSVRRDATEAFF. DNA for the CDR3: TGTGCCAGCAGCGTCAGAAGGGATGCGACTGAAGCTTTCTTT.

V is TRBV28 and J is TRBJ1-1, with D possibly being TRBD1 (6 bases). The V end was cut by 4 bases, the J end by 4 bases, with 13 bases between. The CDR3 length is 14 residues. From germline, CDR1 is MDHEN and CDR2 SYDVKM. The CDR3 DNA follows: TGTGCCAGCAGTTCGTACGACAGGTTCACTGAAGCTTTCTTT. It is translated as CASSSYDRFTEAFF.

Many counts were recorded for this clonotype. V is TRBV5-4 and J is TRBJ2-3, with TRBD1 identical over 7 bases. The CDR3 runs to 15 residues. Germline V gene data show CDR1 as SGHNT and CDR2 as YYREEE (reference sequence). V lost 5 bases to trimming and J lost 6 bases; unmatched junction nucleotides: 12. The DNA for the CDR3 is TGTGCCAGCAGTGAAAAAACAGGGGTGGGGGATACGCAGTATTTT. Protein sequence: CASSEKTGVGDTQYF.

This sequence joins TRBV20-1 and TRBJ2-7, with D possibly matching TRBD1 (5 bases). V lost 3 bases and J lost 4, with 16 bases in between. Per germline, CDR1 DFQATT and CDR2 SNEGSKA (reference sequence). The CDR3 is 14 amino acids. The CDR3 reads CSASSGRGSYEQYV. CDR3 coding DNA: TGCAGTGCTAGTTCAGGTAGGGGATCATACGAGCAGTACGTC.

This clonotype was detected ten times or more. This sequence joins TRBV7-2 and TRBJ2-7; possibly TRBD1 for D (5 bases). The germline gives CDR1 SGHTA, CDR2 FQGNSA. This CDR3 has 13 amino acids. Trimming took 5 bases from V and 6 from J, leaving 14 bases between them. The CDR3 spells CASSQTQDTEQYV. CDR3 nucleotides: TGTGCCAGCAGCCAAACCCAGGACACCGAGCAGTACGTC.

This clonotype was recorded a few times. This chain links TRBV12-3 or TRBV12-4 with TRBJ1-2; maybe TRBD1 (6 bases). The length of the CDR3 is 15 residues. V dropped 1 base and J dropped 4 bases, with 13 bases sitting between them. CDR3 DNA: TGTGCCAGCAGTTTAGGGGGCAGGGGAACCTATGGCTACACCTTC. The encoded protein is CASSLGGRGTYGYTF.

In its sample, this clonotype was seen a few times. The chain combines TRBV5-1 with TRBJ2-5; 12 positions match TRBD2. The V gene's germline CDR1 is SGHRS and CDR2 YFSETQ. V shed 2 bases, J shed 2 bases, and the junction held 4 bases outside the gene matches. This CDR3 is built from 16 residues. In nucleotides, the CDR3 is TGCGCCAGCAGCTTAGGGACTAGCGGGCTTCAAGAGACCCAGTACTTC. This translates into CASSLGTSGLQETQYF. Supplemented by reference TRBV5-1 and TRBJ2-5, the full variable domain reads KAGVTQTPRYLIKTRGQQVTLSCSPISGHRSVSWYQQTPGQGLQFLFEYFSETQRNKGNFPGRFSGRQFSNSRSEMNVSTLELGDSALYLCASSLGTSGLQETQYFGPGTRLLVL.

This clonotype was counted ten times or more. The chain carries TRBV12-3 or TRBV12-4 and TRBJ1-5; D not certain. The CDR3 is 14 amino acids. Trimming left V 7 bases short and J 0 bases short, with 10 bases between. Here the CDR3 DNA reads TGTGCCAGCACCAACATCAATAGCAATCAGCCCCAGCATTTT. It yields the protein CASTNINSNQPQHF.

The table lists this clonotype with a few counts. The V call is TRBV11-2, the J call TRBJ2-7; possibly TRBD1 or TRBD2 for D (5 bases each). Germline-derived CDR1 and CDR2 are SGHAT and FQNNGV. The germline V and J ends were trimmed by 1 base and 1 base, with 17 bases remaining between them. The CDR3 runs to 17 residues. The CDR3 sequence is CASSLGRGRLESYEQYV. The DNA of the CDR3 is TGTGCCAGCAGCTTAGGTCGGGGACGTCTAGAATCCTACGAGCAGTACGTC.

The chain is built from TRBV7-8 and TRBJ2-3; possible D gene TRBD1, 5 bases. CDR1 and CDR2 from the germline V gene are SGHVS and FQNEAQ. This CDR3 region has 14 residues. The V gene lost 1 base and the J gene lost 4 bases, with 9 bases spanning the gap. The CDR3 coding sequence is TGTGCCAGCAGCTTAGACAGGTCTGCAGATACGCAGTATTTT. Translation: CASSLDRSADTQYF.